The source of this T cell receptor (beta chain) is a study of T cell responses to AZD1222 COVID-19 vaccine. Study-level results: Targeting of unmutated variant regions was reportedly seen in nearly half of spike-specific TCRs. Clonal diversity may have been underestimated, and the donors were mostly white British, with more females than males.

Generated by immunoSEQ multiplex PCR, the TCRdb table keeps only in-frame clones and is missing some. The table records 75,000 to 95,000 clones, over 85% of them present only once. As concerns this clone: Its antigen remains unknown.

The CDR3 extends over 16 amino acids. Trimming took 5 bases from V and 1 from J; bases not matched to a gene: 10. Germline values: CDR1 LNHNV, CDR2 YYDKDF (reference sequence). This chain joins TRBV15 and TRBJ1-1, with 7 bases identical to TRBD1. This receptor was identified in an adult in good health. This sample comprised peripheral blood, obtained on day 0 of AZD1222 vaccination. CDR3 loop: CATSLGGQARNTEAFF. The CDR3 coding sequence is TGTGCCACCAGCCTAGGAGGACAGGCTAGGAACACTGAAGCTTTCTTT.